Each of the 27 T cell receptor beta chains below was sequenced from the same sample in a study of blood T cell repertoires in COVID-19. Sequencing was performed with immunoSEQ multiplex PCR; in TCRdb, only in-frame clones are kept and a portion is missing. The sample lists around 19,000 clones; around 90% were seen once. The sequenced sample was peripheral blood. These TCRs come from a man in his 70s with active COVID-19.

This sequence joins TRBV27 and TRBJ2-1, with no clear D. Germline loops: CDR1 MNHEY, CDR2 SMNVEV (reference sequence). Trimming cost V 1 base and J 5 bases, with 15 bases left between them. CDR3 length equals 16 residues. This chain's CDR3 is CASSLFLGGLNNEQFF. The DNA of the CDR3 is TGTGCCAGCAGTTTATTTTTAGGCGGTCTGAACAATGAGCAGTTCTTC.

The rearrangement uses TRBV13 and TRBJ2-4; the D gene is possibly TRBD2 (5 bases). This CDR3 has 15 residues. Per germline, CDR1 PRHDT and CDR2 FYEKMQ (reference sequence). V lost 4 bases, J lost 0 bases, and 10 bases lay in between. The CDR3: CASSYSGLAKNIQYF. In nucleotides, the CDR3 is TGTGCCAGCAGCTACAGCGGTCTAGCCAAAAACATTCAGTACTTC.

The rearrangement links TRBV3-1 (or the pseudogene TRBV3-2) to TRBJ2-5, with D maybe TRBD2 (5 bases). This CDR3 is built from 11 residues. V was trimmed by 1 base and J by 11 bases, leaving 8 bases between them. Germline V gene lookup returns CDR1 LGHDT and CDR2 YNNKEL (reference sequence). The CDR3 DNA follows: TGTGCCAGCAGCCAAGGCGGGCCGCAGTACTTC. Encoded protein: CASSQGGPQYF.

The chain recombines TRBV5-1 with TRBJ2-3, with D possibly being TRBD2 (6 bases). CDR1 is SGHRS and CDR2 is YFSETQ in the germline V gene. This CDR3 has 14 amino acids. The CDR3 bases are TGCGCGGGGGGTCGCGGGGCCGCGGGAGATACGCAGTATTTT. Translation: CAGGRGAAGDTQYF.

This chain connects TRBV3-1 (or the pseudogene TRBV3-2) to TRBJ2-2, with D possibly being TRBD2 (6 bases). The CDR3 extends over 16 amino acids. The V end was cut by 4 bases, the J end by 4 bases, with 16 bases between. Germline-derived CDR1 and CDR2 are LGHDT and YNNKEL (reference sequence). The CDR3 region has the DNA TGTGCCAGCAGCCCACTAGCCCTGGTGAGCACCGGGGAGCTGTTTTTT. Protein: CASSPLALVSTGELFF.

V gene TRBV4-1 combines with J gene TRBJ2-7; D uncertain. The V end lost 3 bases, the J end lost 0 bases, and 12 bases lay between the germline ends. Germline V lookup: CDR1 MGHRA, CDR2 YSYEKL. The CDR3 has 15 amino acids. CDR3 region: CASSQAAFDSYEQYF. CDR3 DNA: TGCGCCAGCAGCCAGGCTGCCTTCGACTCCTACGAGCAGTACTTC.

This sequence joins TRBV19 and TRBJ1-5, with a weak D call TRBD1 (5 bases). Germline V lookup: CDR1 LNHDA, CDR2 SQIVND (reference sequence). Trimming pared 11 bases from V and 6 bases from J, leaving 17 bases between. This CDR3 region has 13 residues. CDR3 residues: CAGSRVYGQPQHF. The CDR3 nucleotides are TGTGCCGGTTCCAGGGTTTACGGTCAGCCCCAGCATTTT.

V gene TRBV5-1 combines with J gene TRBJ2-7; TRBD1 agrees at 9 bases. Per the germline V gene, CDR1 is SGHRS and CDR2 is YFSETQ. V lost 4 bases and J lost 8; bases outside the gene matches: 10. This CDR3 has 14 residues. CDR3 in amino acids: CASSQIGTGSKQYF. CDR3 nucleotides: TGCGCCAGCAGCCAAATCGGGACAGGGTCAAAGCAGTACTTC.

The chain has TRBV6-1 and TRBJ1-2; D is perhaps TRBD1 (6 bases). The CDR3 is 13 amino acids. V was pared by 3 bases and J by 6 bases, with 11 bases between. Germline loops: CDR1 MNHNS, CDR2 SASEGT. The CDR3 sequence is CASSDQGPDGYTF. The DNA for the CDR3 is TGTGCCAGCAGTGACCAGGGGCCCGATGGCTACACCTTC.

CDR3 DNA sequence: TGTGCCAGCACCTTTGACAGACAGCCCCGCTCTGGAAACACCATATATTTT. It encodes CASTFDRQPRSGNTIYF. The chain recombines TRBV7-8 with TRBJ1-3, with D perhaps matching TRBD1 (5 bases). V shed 7 bases and J shed 0 bases, with 19 bases lying between them. The germline V gene has CDR1 SGHVS and CDR2 FQNEAQ. The CDR3 is 17 amino acids.

The chain joins TRBV7-9 to TRBJ2-2, with D perhaps matching TRBD2 (5 bases). Germline assignment: CDR1 SEHNR and CDR2 FQNEAQ (reference sequence). V lost 7 bases and J lost 2, with 20 bases in between. The CDR3 is 17 amino acids. The CDR3 nucleotides are TGTGCCAGCAAGCCCCCAGGACTTCGGCACAACACCGGGGAGCTGTTTTTT. Translated: CASKPPGLRHNTGELFF. The full variable domain, rest sourced from reference TRBV7-9 and TRBJ2-2, is DTGVSQNPRHKITKRGQNVTFRCDPISEHNRLYWYRQTLGQGPEFLTYFQNEAQLEKSRLLSDRFSAERPKGSFSTLEIQRTEQGDSAMYLCASKPPGLRHNTGELFFGEGSRLTVL.

This chain joins TRBV18 and TRBJ1-4; 10 positions agree with TRBD1. V shed 2 bases, J shed 8 bases, and the junction held 5 bases outside the gene matches. Germline V gene sequence: CDR1 KGHSH, CDR2 LQKENI. This CDR3 has 15 amino acids. CDR3 amino acids: CASSPFGTGEEKLFF. The CDR3 nucleotides are TGTGCCAGCTCACCATTTGGGACAGGGGAAGAAAAACTGTTTTTT.

This chain uses TRBV5-5 with TRBJ1-4; D may be TRBD1 (5 bases). This CDR3 has 16 residues. The V gene's germline CDR1 is SGHKS and CDR2 YYEKEE (reference sequence). Trimming took 0 bases from V and 0 from J, leaving 9 bases between them. CDR3 DNA sequence: TGTGCCAGCAGCTTGGATCCCAGGGCAACTAATGAAAAACTGTTTTTT. This encodes CASSLDPRATNEKLFF.

This sequence joins TRBV6-1 and TRBJ1-3; the D is unclear. The length of the CDR3 is 15 residues. V was shortened by 0 bases and J by 1 base, with 7 bases between the two germline ends. Germline V CDR1 and CDR2: MNHNS, SASEGT. The CDR3 spells CASSEAGNSGNTIYF. The CDR3 coding sequence is TGTGCCAGCAGTGAAGCCGGGAATTCTGGAAACACCATATATTTT.

V gene TRBV5-1 combines with J gene TRBJ1-2, with D uncertain. The germline V gene has CDR1 SGHRS and CDR2 YFSETQ. The CDR3 is 14 amino acids. V dropped 4 bases and J dropped 3 bases, with 13 bases sitting between them. The CDR3 loop is CASSPLFEDYGYTF. The CDR3 DNA reads TGCGCCAGCAGCCCCCTTTTCGAGGACTATGGCTACACCTTC. Full variable domain (remainder filled in from reference TRBV5-1 and TRBJ1-2): KAGVTQTPRYLIKTRGQQVTLSCSPISGHRSVSWYQQTPGQGLQFLFEYFSETQRNKGNFPGRFSGRQFSNSRSEMNVSTLELGDSALYLCASSPLFEDYGYTFGSGTRLTVV.

Only a few counts were recorded for this clone. V is TRBV19 and J is TRBJ1-5, with 12 nucleotides matching TRBD1. Trimming took 4 bases from V and 7 from J; bases not matched to a gene: 11. Germline values: CDR1 LNHDA, CDR2 SQIVND (reference sequence). The length of the CDR3 is 17 residues. The CDR3 spells CASSTGDRGLVSQPQHF. For the CDR3, the DNA is TGTGCCAGTAGTACCGGGGACAGGGGGCTCGTTAGCCAGCCCCAGCATTTT.

The V call is TRBV5-1, the J call TRBJ2-3, with TRBD2 matching over 11 bases. The germline gives CDR1 SGHRS, CDR2 YFSETQ. V shed 0 bases and J 7 bases; nucleotides not matched to a gene: 7. This CDR3 is built from 16 residues. CDR3 sequence (DNA): TGCGCCAGCAGCTTGGATGGTAGCGGGGGGGCGAATACGCAGTATTTT. It is translated as CASSLDGSGGANTQYF.

The J gene is TRBJ2-7, the V gene TRBV28, with 7 bases that match TRBD1. Germline V gives CDR1 MDHEN, CDR2 SYDVKM. The junction had 6 bases not matched to a gene; V was cut back by 5 bases and J by 2 bases. The CDR3 covers 14 residues. The CDR3 nucleotides are TGTGCCAGCAGTCTTACAGGGGAGACCTACGAGCAGTACTTC. Translating gives CASSLTGETYEQYF.

The chain combines TRBV28 with TRBJ1-2; 8 bases line up with TRBD1. CDR3 length equals 15 residues. The V segment lost 2 bases and the J segment 5 bases; nucleotides outside the gene matches: 7. The V gene's germline CDR1 is MDHEN and CDR2 SYDVKM. CDR3: CASSLKEQGDYGYTF. The CDR3 bases are TGTGCCAGCAGTTTAAAGGAACAGGGGGATTATGGCTACACCTTC.

The V call is TRBV2, the J call TRBJ1-1; D gene uncertain. The CDR3 length is 13 residues. V was pared by 10 bases and J by 5 bases, with 17 bases between. The germline V gene has CDR1 SNHLY and CDR2 FYNNEI. The chain's CDR3 is CANAIDEETEAFF. In DNA form, the CDR3 reads TGTGCCAACGCCATTGACGAGGAGACTGAAGCTTTCTTT. Together with reference TRBV2 and TRBJ1-1, the CDR3 gives the full variable domain: EPEVTQTPSHQVTQMGQEVILRCVPISNHLYFYWYRQILGQKVEFLVSFYNNEISEKSEIFDDQFSVERPDGSNFTLKIRSTKLEDSAMYFCANAIDEETEAFFGQGTRLTVV.

The chain is built from TRBV3-1 (or the pseudogene TRBV3-2) and TRBJ2-1; TRBD2 aligns across 7 bases. CDR1 and CDR2 from the germline V gene are LGHDT and YNNKEL (reference sequence). V was pared by 3 bases and J by 2 bases, with 4 bases of the junction left unmatched. The CDR3 consists of 15 residues. The CDR3 protein is CASSQSRGAYNEQFF. As DNA, the CDR3 is TGTGCCAGCAGCCAGTCTCGGGGGGCCTACAATGAGCAGTTCTTC.

This clone was seen a handful of times. The genes are TRBV5-1 and TRBJ2-3, with 12 bases identical to TRBD2. The germline V gene encodes CDR1 SGHRS and CDR2 YFSETQ. This CDR3 has 17 residues. Trimming removed 4 bases from V and 5 bases from J; junction bases left unmatched: 11. The CDR3 loop is CASSPAASGGVIDTQYF. The CDR3 nucleotides read TGCGCCAGCAGCCCCGCGGCTAGCGGGGGGGTTATAGATACGCAGTATTTT.

The chain links TRBV4-2 to TRBJ2-2, with TRBD2 identical over 8 bases. The germline V gene encodes CDR1 LGHNA and CDR2 YNFKEQ. The CDR3 length is 15 residues. V dropped 0 bases and J dropped 8; count of bases not matched to a gene: 5. The CDR3 sequence is CASSQDLASGGELFF. In DNA form, the CDR3 reads TGTGCCAGCAGCCAAGATCTGGCTAGCGGGGGGGAGCTGTTTTTT.

This clone showed up just once. The chain recombines TRBV2 with TRBJ2-7; perhaps TRBD1 as D (5 bases). The CDR3 covers 11 residues. Germline CDR1 SNHLY, CDR2 FYNNEI. Trimming stripped 3 bases from V and 7 bases from J, with 7 bases between. CDR3 loop: CASSDQGEQYF. In nucleotides, the CDR3 is TGTGCCAGCAGTGATCAGGGTGAGCAGTACTTC.

The chain has TRBV3-1 (or the pseudogene TRBV3-2) and TRBJ1-6; D is perhaps TRBD1 (6 bases). V dropped 1 base and J dropped 10 bases, with 17 bases sitting between them. Germline CDR1 LGHDT, CDR2 YNNKEL (reference sequence). The CDR3 sequence is 16 residues long. CDR3 loop: CASSQVRGARGSPLHF. As DNA, the CDR3 is TGTGCCAGCAGCCAAGTTCGGGGGGCGCGGGGATCACCCCTCCACTTT.

V usage is TRBV5-1 and J usage is TRBJ2-7; no clear D gene. Germline V gene sequence: CDR1 SGHRS, CDR2 YFSETQ. V was clipped by 7 bases and J by 1 base, with 15 bases between them. The CDR3 is 14 amino acids. CDR3 region: CASSQSTASYEQYF. The CDR3 DNA sequence: TGCGCCAGCTCTCAGTCCACCGCTTCCTACGAGCAGTACTTC.

The rearrangement links TRBV5-1 to TRBJ2-2; D gene unclear. From germline, CDR1 is SGHRS and CDR2 YFSETQ. With 0 bases removed from V and 0 bases from J, the gap between germline ends came to 6 bases. The CDR3 extends over 15 amino acids. CDR3 sequence reads: CASSLGSTNTGELFF. The CDR3 DNA follows: TGCGCCAGCAGCTTGGGGTCTACGAACACCGGGGAGCTGTTTTTT.